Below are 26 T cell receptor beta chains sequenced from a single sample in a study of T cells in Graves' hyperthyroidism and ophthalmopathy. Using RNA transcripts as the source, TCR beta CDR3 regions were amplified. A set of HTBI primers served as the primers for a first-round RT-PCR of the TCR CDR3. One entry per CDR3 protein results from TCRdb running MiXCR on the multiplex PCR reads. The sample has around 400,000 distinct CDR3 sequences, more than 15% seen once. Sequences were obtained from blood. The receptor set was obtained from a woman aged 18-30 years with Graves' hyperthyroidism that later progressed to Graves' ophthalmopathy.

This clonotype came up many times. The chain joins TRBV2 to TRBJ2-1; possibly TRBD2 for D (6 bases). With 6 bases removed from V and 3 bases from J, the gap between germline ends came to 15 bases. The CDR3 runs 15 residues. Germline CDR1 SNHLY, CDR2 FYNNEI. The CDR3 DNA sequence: TGTGCCAGCAGGGGATGGGGCGGGATCTACAATGAGCAGTTCTTC. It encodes CASRGWGGIYNEQFF.

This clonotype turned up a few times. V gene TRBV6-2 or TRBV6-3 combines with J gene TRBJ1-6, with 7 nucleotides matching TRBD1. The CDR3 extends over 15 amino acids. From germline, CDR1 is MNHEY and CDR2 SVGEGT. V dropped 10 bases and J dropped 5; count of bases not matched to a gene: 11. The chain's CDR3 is CAIRARDRDNSPLHF. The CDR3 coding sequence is TGTGCCATCAGGGCCCGGGACAGAGATAATTCACCCCTCCACTTT.

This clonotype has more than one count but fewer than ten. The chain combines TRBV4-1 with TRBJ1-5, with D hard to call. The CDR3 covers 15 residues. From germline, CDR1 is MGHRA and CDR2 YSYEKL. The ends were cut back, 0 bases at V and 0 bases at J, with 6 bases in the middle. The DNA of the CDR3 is TGCGCCAGCAGCCAAGACAGGAGTAGCAATCAGCCCCAGCATTTT. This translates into CASSQDRSSNQPQHF.

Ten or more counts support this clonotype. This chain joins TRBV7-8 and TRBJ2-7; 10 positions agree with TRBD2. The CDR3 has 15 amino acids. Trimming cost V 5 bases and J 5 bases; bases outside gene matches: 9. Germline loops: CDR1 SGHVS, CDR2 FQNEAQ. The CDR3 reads CASSLGVAGGDEQYF. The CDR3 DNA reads TGTGCCAGCAGCCTGGGGGTAGCGGGAGGAGACGAGCAGTACTTC.

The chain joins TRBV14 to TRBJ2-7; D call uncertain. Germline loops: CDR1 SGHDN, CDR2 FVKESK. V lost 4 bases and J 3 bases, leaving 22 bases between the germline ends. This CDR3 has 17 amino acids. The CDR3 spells CASSPPEPQTSYYEQYF. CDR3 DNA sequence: TGTGCCAGCAGCCCCCCAGAGCCCCAGACCTCCTACTACGAGCAGTACTTC.

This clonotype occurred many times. CDR3 sequence: CASSGTGTGVMNTEAFF. The CDR3, as DNA: TGTGCCAGCAGTGGCACCGGGACAGGGGTGATGAACACTGAAGCTTTCTTT. The chain couples TRBV2 to TRBJ1-1; 10 nucleotides line up with TRBD1. Trimming cost V 4 bases and J 0 bases; bases outside gene matches: 8. The CDR3 consists of 17 residues. CDR1 SNHLY and CDR2 FYNNEI come from the germline V gene. Together with reference TRBV2 and TRBJ1-1, the CDR3 gives the full variable domain: EPEVTQTPSHQVTQMGQEVILRCVPISNHLYFYWYRQILGQKVEFLVSFYNNEISEKSEIFDDQFSVERPDGSNFTLKIRSTKLEDSAMYFCASSGTGTGVMNTEAFFGQGTRLTVV.

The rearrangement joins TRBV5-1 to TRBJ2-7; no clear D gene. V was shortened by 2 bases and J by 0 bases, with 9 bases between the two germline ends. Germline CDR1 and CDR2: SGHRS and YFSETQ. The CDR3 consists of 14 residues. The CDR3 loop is CASSFLANSYEQYF. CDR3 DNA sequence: TGCGCCAGCAGCTTTTTGGCTAACTCCTACGAGCAGTACTTC.

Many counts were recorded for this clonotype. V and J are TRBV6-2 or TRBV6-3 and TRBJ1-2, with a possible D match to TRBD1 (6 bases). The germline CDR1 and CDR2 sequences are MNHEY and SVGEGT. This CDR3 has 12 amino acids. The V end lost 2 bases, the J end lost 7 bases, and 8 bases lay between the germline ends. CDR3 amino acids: CASSYPGAGYTF. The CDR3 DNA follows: TGTGCCAGCAGTTACCCGGGGGCTGGCTACACCTTC.

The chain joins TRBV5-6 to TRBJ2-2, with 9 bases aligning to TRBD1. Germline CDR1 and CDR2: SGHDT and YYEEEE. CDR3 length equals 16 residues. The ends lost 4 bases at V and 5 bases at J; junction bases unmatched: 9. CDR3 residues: CASSRPGQGRTGELFF. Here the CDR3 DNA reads TGTGCCAGCAGCCGCCCGGGACAGGGACGTACCGGGGAGCTGTTTTTT.

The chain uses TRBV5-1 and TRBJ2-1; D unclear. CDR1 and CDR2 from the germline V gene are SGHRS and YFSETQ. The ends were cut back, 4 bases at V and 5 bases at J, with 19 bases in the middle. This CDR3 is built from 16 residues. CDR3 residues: CASSPDGLFTHNEQFF. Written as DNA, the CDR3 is TGCGCCAGCAGCCCGGACGGGCTCTTCACCCACAATGAGCAGTTCTTC.

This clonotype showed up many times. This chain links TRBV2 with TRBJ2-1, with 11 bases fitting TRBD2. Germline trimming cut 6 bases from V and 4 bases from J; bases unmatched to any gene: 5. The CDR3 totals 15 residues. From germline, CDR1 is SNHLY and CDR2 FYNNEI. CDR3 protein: CASSDSGRGYNEQFF. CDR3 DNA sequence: TGTGCCAGCAGCGATAGCGGGAGGGGTTACAATGAGCAGTTCTTC.

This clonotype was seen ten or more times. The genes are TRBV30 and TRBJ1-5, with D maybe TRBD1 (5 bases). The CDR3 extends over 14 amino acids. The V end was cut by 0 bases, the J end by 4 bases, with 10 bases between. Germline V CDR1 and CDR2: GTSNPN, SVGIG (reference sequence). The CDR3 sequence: CAWSVPRENQPQHF. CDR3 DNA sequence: TGTGCCTGGAGTGTACCCAGGGAAAATCAGCCCCAGCATTTT.

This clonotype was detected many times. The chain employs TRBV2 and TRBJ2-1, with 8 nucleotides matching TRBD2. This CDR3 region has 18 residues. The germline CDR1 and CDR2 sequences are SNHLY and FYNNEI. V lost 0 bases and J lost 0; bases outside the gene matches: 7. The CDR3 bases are TGTGCCAGCAGTGAAGCGCTTCGGAGCGGGAGCTCCTACAATGAGCAGTTCTTC. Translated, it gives CASSEALRSGSSYNEQFF.

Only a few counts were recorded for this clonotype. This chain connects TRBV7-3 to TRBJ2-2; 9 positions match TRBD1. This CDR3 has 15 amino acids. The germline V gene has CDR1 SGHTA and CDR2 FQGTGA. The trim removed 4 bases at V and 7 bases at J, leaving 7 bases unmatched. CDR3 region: CASSSIQGAGGELFF. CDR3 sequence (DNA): TGTGCCAGCAGCTCAATACAGGGGGCTGGCGGGGAGCTGTTTTTT.

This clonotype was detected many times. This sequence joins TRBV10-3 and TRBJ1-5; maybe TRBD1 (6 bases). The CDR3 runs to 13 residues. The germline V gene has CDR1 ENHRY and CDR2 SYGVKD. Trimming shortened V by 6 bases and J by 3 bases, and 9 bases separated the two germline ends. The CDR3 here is CAISDRYNQPQHF. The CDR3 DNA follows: TGTGCCATCAGCGACAGGTACAATCAGCCCCAGCATTTT.

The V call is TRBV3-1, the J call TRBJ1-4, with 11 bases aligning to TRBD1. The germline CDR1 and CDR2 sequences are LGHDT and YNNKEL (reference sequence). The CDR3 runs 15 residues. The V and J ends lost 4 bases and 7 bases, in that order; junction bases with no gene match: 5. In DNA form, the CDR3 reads TGTGCCAGCAGCCTGTGGACAGGGGGCGGTGAAAAACTGTTTTTT. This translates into CASSLWTGGGEKLFF. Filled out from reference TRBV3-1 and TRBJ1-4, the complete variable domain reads DTAVSQTPKYLVTQMGNDKSIKCEQNLGHDTMYWYKQDSKKFLKIMFSYNNKELIINETVPNRFSPKSPDKAHLNLHINSLELGDSAVYFCASSLWTGGGEKLFFGSGTQLSVL.

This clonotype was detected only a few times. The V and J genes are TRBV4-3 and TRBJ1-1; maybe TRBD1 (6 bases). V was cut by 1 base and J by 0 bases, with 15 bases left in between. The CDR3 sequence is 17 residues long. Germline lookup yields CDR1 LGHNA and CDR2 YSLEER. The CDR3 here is CASSQAPGVPLNTEAFF. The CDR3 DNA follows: TGCGCCAGCAGCCAAGCCCCAGGGGTCCCCTTGAACACTGAAGCTTTCTTT.

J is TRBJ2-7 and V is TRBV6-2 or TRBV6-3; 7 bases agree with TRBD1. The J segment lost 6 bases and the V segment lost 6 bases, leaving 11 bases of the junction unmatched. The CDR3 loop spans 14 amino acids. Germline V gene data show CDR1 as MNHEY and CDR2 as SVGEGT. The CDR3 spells CASSYPPTGVEQYF. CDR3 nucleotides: TGTGCCAGCAGCTACCCCCCCACAGGGGTCGAGCAGTACTTC.

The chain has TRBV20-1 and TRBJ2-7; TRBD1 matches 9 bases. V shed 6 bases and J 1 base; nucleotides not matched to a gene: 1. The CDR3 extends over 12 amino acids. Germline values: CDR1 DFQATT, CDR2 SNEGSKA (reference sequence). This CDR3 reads CSAGQGSYEQYF. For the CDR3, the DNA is TGCAGTGCGGGACAGGGTTCCTACGAGCAGTACTTC.

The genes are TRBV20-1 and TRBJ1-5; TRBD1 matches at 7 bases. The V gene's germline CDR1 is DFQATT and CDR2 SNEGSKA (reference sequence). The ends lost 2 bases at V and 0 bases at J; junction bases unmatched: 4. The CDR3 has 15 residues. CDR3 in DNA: TGCAGTGCTAGAAAGGACAGGACTAGCAATCAGCCCCAGCATTTT. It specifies CSARKDRTSNQPQHF.

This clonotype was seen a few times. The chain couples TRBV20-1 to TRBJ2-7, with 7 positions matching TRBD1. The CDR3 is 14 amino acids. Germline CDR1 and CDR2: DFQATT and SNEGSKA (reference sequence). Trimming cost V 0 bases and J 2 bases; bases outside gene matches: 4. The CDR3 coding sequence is TGCAGTGCTAGAGATCCCGACAGGGCCTACGAGCAGTACTTC. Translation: CSARDPDRAYEQYF.

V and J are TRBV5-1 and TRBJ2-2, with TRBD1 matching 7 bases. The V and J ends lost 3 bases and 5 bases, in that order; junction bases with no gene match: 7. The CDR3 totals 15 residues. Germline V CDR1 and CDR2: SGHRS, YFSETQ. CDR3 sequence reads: CASSSGQERTGELFF. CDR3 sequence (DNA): TGCGCCAGCAGCTCCGGACAGGAAAGGACCGGGGAGCTGTTTTTT.

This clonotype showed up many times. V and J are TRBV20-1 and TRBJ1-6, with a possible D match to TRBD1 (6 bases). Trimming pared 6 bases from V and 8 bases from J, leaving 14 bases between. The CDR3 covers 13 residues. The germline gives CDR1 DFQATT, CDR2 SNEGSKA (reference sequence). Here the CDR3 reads CSAPGGLDSPLHF. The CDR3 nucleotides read TGCAGTGCCCCGGGGGGCTTAGATTCACCCCTCCACTTT.

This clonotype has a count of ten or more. The CDR3 nucleotides read TGTGCCAGCATTCCTACAGGGGGAACAGATACGCAGTATTTT. Protein product: CASIPTGGTDTQYF. The genes are TRBV27 and TRBJ2-3; 8 bases are a match to TRBD1. From germline, CDR1 is MNHEY and CDR2 SMNVEV (reference sequence). This CDR3 is built from 14 residues. The V and J ends lost 7 bases and 3 bases, in that order; junction bases with no gene match: 6.

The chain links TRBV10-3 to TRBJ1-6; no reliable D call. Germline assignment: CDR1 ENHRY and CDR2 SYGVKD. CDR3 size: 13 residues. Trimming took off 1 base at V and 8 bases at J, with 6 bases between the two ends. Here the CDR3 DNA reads TGTGCCATCAGTGAGTTCAGCGATTCACCCCTCCACTTT. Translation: CAISEFSDSPLHF.

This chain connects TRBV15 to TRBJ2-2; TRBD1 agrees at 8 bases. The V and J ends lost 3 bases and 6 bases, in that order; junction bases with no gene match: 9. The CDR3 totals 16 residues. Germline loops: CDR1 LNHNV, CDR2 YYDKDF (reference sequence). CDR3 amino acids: CATSRTGVYGAGELFF. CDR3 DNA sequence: TGTGCCACCAGCAGGACAGGGGTTTATGGAGCCGGGGAGCTGTTTTTT.